One TCR beta chain is described in this entry. This sample was included in a study of blood T cell repertoires in COVID-19. Study at large: PBMCs, B-cell-depleted T cells, or T cells provided the cDNA or gDNA that made up the material.

Original methodology: Estimates of nucleated cell counts were drawn from the amplification of reference gene primers. This table comes from immunoSEQ multiplex PCR, and its TCRdb copy is limited to in-frame clones, with some not included. V and J calls and clone size are those listed in that table; D and trimming were worked out from the DNA. Of roughly 100,000 clones listed, approximately 89% are singletons. This TCR came from a human donor in a cohort sampled during active COVID-19. The sequenced material came from peripheral blood.

Here the CDR3 reads CASSRIAGQNYEQFF. In DNA, the CDR3 is TGTGCCAGTAGTAGGATAGCGGGCCAGAACTATGAGCAGTTCTTC. The J gene is TRBJ2-1, the V gene TRBV19, with 7 positions matching TRBD2. J lost 8 bases, V lost 4 bases, and 11 bases had no gene match. CDR1 LNHDA and CDR2 SQIVND come from the germline V gene (reference sequence). This CDR3 has 15 residues.